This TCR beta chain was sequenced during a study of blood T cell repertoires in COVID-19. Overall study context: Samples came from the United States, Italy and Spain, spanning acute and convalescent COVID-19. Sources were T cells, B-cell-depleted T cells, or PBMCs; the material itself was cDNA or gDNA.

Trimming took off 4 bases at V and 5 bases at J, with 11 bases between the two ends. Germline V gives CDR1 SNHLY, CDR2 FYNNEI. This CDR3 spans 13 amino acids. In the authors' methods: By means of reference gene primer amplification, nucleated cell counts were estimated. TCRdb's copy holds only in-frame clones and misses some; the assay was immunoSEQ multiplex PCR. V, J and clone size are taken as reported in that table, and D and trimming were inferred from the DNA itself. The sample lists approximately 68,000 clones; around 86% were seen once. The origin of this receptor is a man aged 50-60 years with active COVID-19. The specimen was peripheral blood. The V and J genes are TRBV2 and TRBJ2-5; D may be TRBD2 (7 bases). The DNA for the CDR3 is TGTGCCAGCAGTGGAGGGGGGGCTGAGACCCAGTACTTC. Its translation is CASSGGGAETQYF.